What follows are 26 T cell receptor beta chains derived from one specimen sequenced in a study of blood T cells in healthy people across ages. It was with a sample-barcoded 5' primer and a J-beta primer mix that a second PCR of roughly 7 to 12 cycles was run. One entry per CDR3 protein results from TCRdb running MiXCR on the 5' RACE reads. The table has about 580,000 distinct CDR3 sequences, about 45% seen once. Material for sequencing was blood. These receptors were obtained from a man older than 75 in good health.

The chain carries TRBV20-1 and TRBJ2-1; D is possibly TRBD1 (6 bases). The V end was cut by 7 bases, the J end by 0 bases, with 10 bases between. CDR3 length equals 13 residues. Per germline, CDR1 DFQATT and CDR2 SNEGSKA (reference sequence). The CDR3 nucleotides read TGCAGTGTCCGGGACAACTCCTACAATGAGCAGTTCTTC. It specifies CSVRDNSYNEQFF.

Notes on this clonotype: Sequence at one end of the junction differs from germline and may be a read error. The genes are TRBV9 and TRBJ2-3, with D perhaps matching TRBD2 (6 bases). The CDR3 runs to 15 residues. Germline CDR1 SGDLS, CDR2 YYNGEE. The DNA of the CDR3 is TGTACCAGCAGCGTAGGGACGGGAGGCACAGATACGCAGTATTTT. Amino acid sequence: CTSSVGTGGTDTQYF.

This rearrangement joins TRBV29-1 to TRBJ2-1, with a weak D call TRBD2 (5 bases). Germline V gene sequence: CDR1 SQVTM, CDR2 ANQGSEA. This CDR3 contains 13 residues. The V gene lost 4 bases and the J gene lost 10 bases, with 17 bases spanning the gap. The CDR3 DNA reads TGCAGCGTTGGTGGTGGAGGAAGGTCCGAGCAGTTCTTC. Its protein product is CSVGGGGRSEQFF.

The V gene is TRBV29-1, the J gene TRBJ2-6, with D hard to call. The germline CDR1 and CDR2 sequences are SQVTM and ANQGSEA. Between the trimmed V and J ends, which lost 6 bases and 6 bases, there was a span of 15 bases. This CDR3 comprises 14 residues. The DNA of the CDR3 is TGCAGCGTATCCCACGGGTTGTTGGCCAACGTCCTGACTTTC. Its protein is CSVSHGLLANVLTF.

This clonotype has only a few counts. CDR3 sequence (DNA): TGTGCCAGCAGTCCCTTGGCGTCTGGGGAAGCTGAAGCTTTCTTT. This gives the protein CASSPLASGEAEAFF. The genes are TRBV6-5 and TRBJ1-1, with no clear D. Germline V lookup: CDR1 MNHEY, CDR2 SVGAGI. The V end lost 5 bases, the J end lost 6 bases, and 19 bases lay between the germline ends. The CDR3 consists of 15 residues.

V gene TRBV25-1 combines with J gene TRBJ2-1; D ambiguous. V lost 8 bases, J lost 7 bases, and 18 bases lay in between. Germline V gives CDR1 MGHDK, CDR2 SYGVNS. This CDR3 contains 14 residues. CDR3 nucleotides: TGTGCCAGCGGTAGTGCGCCTATTGGTAATGAGCAGTTCTTC. It specifies CASGSAPIGNEQFF.

The chain joins TRBV12-5 to TRBJ2-7; 7 nucleotides agree with TRBD2. Trimming removed 7 bases from V and 2 bases from J; junction bases left unmatched: 5. This CDR3 contains 13 residues. Germline V lookup: CDR1 LGHNT, CDR2 FRNRAP. CDR3 protein: CASASGGAYEQYF. The CDR3 DNA reads TGTGCTAGTGCTAGCGGAGGTGCCTACGAGCAGTACTTC.

This clonotype occurred once. The chain carries TRBV5-1 and TRBJ2-1, with TRBD1 matching over 7 bases. The CDR3 consists of 14 residues. The germline gives CDR1 SGHRS, CDR2 YFSETQ. V dropped 4 bases and J dropped 5; count of bases not matched to a gene: 6. Here the CDR3 reads CASSVTGTDNEQFF. CDR3 nucleotides: TGCGCCAGCAGCGTTACCGGGACAGACAATGAGCAGTTCTTC.

This clonotype has at least ten counts. CDR3 in amino acids: CASSYSYGGADEQFF. As DNA, the CDR3 is TGTGCCAGCAGTTACTCGTATGGGGGGGCGGATGAGCAGTTCTTC. The chain joins TRBV6-5 to TRBJ2-1; TRBD2 might be the D (7 bases). Germline values: CDR1 MNHEY, CDR2 SVGAGI. The length of the CDR3 is 15 residues. Trimming cost V 0 bases and J 8 bases, with 14 bases left between them.

This chain links TRBV6-1 with TRBJ2-7; tentatively, D is TRBD2 (6 bases). The CDR3 sequence is 14 residues long. Per germline, CDR1 MNHNS and CDR2 SASEGT. V lost 2 bases and J 4 bases, leaving 12 bases between the germline ends. CDR3 in DNA: TGTGCCAGCAGTGAATCCCAGGGAGGTTACGAGCAGTACTTC. It translates to CASSESQGGYEQYF.

This rearrangement joins TRBV7-2 to TRBJ2-2; the match to TRBD1 covers 7 bases. There are 16 residues in the CDR3. Trimming cost V 5 bases and J 4 bases; bases outside gene matches: 10. CDR1 is SGHTA and CDR2 is FQGNSA in the germline V gene. The CDR3: CASSQNRGKGTGELFF. For the CDR3, the DNA is TGTGCCAGCAGCCAGAACAGGGGAAAGGGCACCGGGGAGCTGTTTTTT.

The chain combines TRBV6-2 or TRBV6-3 with TRBJ1-2; D possibly corresponds to TRBD1 (5 bases). Trimming cost V 2 bases and J 5 bases, with 9 bases left between them. The CDR3 is 13 residues long. Germline CDR1 reads MNHEY; CDR2 reads SVGEGT. CDR3 loop: CASSYGASYGYTF. DNA for the CDR3: TGTGCCAGCAGTTACGGGGCCTCATATGGCTACACCTTC.

V gene TRBV20-1 combines with J gene TRBJ2-7; 9 positions agree with TRBD2. The CDR3 loop spans 15 amino acids. Looked up from germline, CDR1 is DFQATT and CDR2 is SNEGSKA (reference sequence). The trim removed 0 bases at V and 5 bases at J, leaving 8 bases unmatched. CDR3 region: CSARDGGRAFNEQYF. In DNA, the CDR3 is TGCAGTGCTAGAGATGGCGGGAGGGCCTTCAACGAGCAGTACTTC.

V is TRBV7-2 and J is TRBJ2-2, with 10 nucleotides matching TRBD2. This CDR3 spans 18 amino acids. After removal of 11 bases from V and 4 bases from J, the junction contained 19 bases not matched to a gene. Germline V gene lookup returns CDR1 SGHTA and CDR2 FQGNSA. CDR3 in amino acids: CASPRVSGRMGVTGELFF. CDR3 in DNA: TGTGCCTCCCCCCGGGTTAGCGGGAGGATGGGAGTCACCGGGGAGCTGTTTTTT.

This rearrangement joins TRBV12-3 or TRBV12-4 to TRBJ2-7; the match to TRBD2 covers 7 bases. This CDR3 comprises 14 residues. Losses at the gene ends were 5 bases for V and 3 bases for J; bases not matched to a gene: 7. This chain's CDR3 is CASSRGVGYYEQYF. The DNA for the CDR3 is TGTGCCAGCAGTCGGGGGGTCGGGTACTACGAGCAGTACTTC.

The V gene is TRBV7-3, the J gene TRBJ2-1, with TRBD1 matching 10 bases. The V gene end was trimmed by 2 bases and the J gene end by 5 bases; junction bases not matched to a gene: 3. CDR1 is SGHTA and CDR2 is FQGTGA in the germline V gene. The CDR3 runs to 15 residues. CDR3 protein: CASSLGTGVHNEQFF. Here the CDR3 DNA reads TGTGCCAGCAGCTTAGGGACAGGGGTGCACAATGAGCAGTTCTTC.

The chain employs TRBV6-2 or TRBV6-3 and TRBJ2-3; 9 nucleotides align to TRBD2. CDR3 length equals 18 residues. V shed 0 bases and J 2 bases; nucleotides not matched to a gene: 9. The germline CDR1 and CDR2 sequences are MNHEY and SVGEGT. The CDR3 DNA follows: TGTGCCAGCAGTTACTCCCCGGCTAGCGGGACGAACACAGATACGCAGTATTTT. Protein product: CASSYSPASGTNTDTQYF.

The chain has TRBV12-5 and TRBJ2-3, with D possibly being TRBD2 (6 bases). The V and J ends lost 7 bases and 5 bases respectively, with 16 bases between them. This CDR3 is 14 amino acids long. Germline loops: CDR1 LGHNT, CDR2 FRNRAP. The CDR3 DNA reads TGTGCTAGTGTCTACCGGGGGATAGTAGATACGCAGTATTTT. Protein sequence: CASVYRGIVDTQYF. Filled out from reference TRBV12-5 and TRBJ2-3, the complete variable domain reads DARVTQTPRHKVTEMGQEVTMRCQPILGHNTVFWYRQTMMQGLELLAYFRNRAPLDDSGMPKDRFSAEMPDATLATLKIQPSEPRDSAVYFCASVYRGIVDTQYFGPGTRLTVL.

This clonotype occurred many times. The gene calls are TRBV6-5 and TRBJ2-1; 10 nucleotides agree with TRBD2. CDR1 and CDR2 from the germline V gene are MNHEY and SVGAGI. V dropped 11 bases and J dropped 7; count of bases not matched to a gene: 11. CDR3 length: 14 amino acids. The CDR3 reads CASRAGGPGNEQFF. CDR3 nucleotides: TGTGCCTCCAGAGCGGGAGGGCCGGGGAATGAGCAGTTCTTC.

The chain carries TRBV29-1 and TRBJ1-1; maybe TRBD1 (6 bases). This CDR3 is built from 13 residues. Trimming cost V 5 bases and J 1 base, with 11 bases left between them. CDR1 and CDR2 (germline): SQVTM, ANQGSEA. The CDR3 is CSVKPTGNTEAFF. For the CDR3, the DNA is TGCAGCGTTAAGCCGACAGGGAACACTGAAGCTTTCTTT.

V usage is TRBV2 and J usage is TRBJ1-1, with 8 bases fitting TRBD1. The CDR3 contains 13 residues. With 10 bases clipped from V and 0 bases from J, the junction kept 4 bases outside the gene matches. Germline loops: CDR1 SNHLY, CDR2 FYNNEI. CDR3: CANRQGLNTEAFF. The CDR3 bases are TGTGCCAACCGACAGGGGCTGAACACTGAAGCTTTCTTT.

The gene calls are TRBV15 and TRBJ2-5; tentatively, D is TRBD2 (5 bases). V dropped 0 bases and J dropped 11 bases, with 25 bases sitting between them. CDR1 LNHNV and CDR2 YYDKDF come from the germline V gene (reference sequence). The CDR3 contains 17 residues. DNA of the CDR3: TGTGCCACCAGCAGAGATTACTCCGGGATCCGACACAATGAGCAGTACTTC. Its protein product is CATSRDYSGIRHNEQYF. Drawing the rest from reference TRBV15 and TRBJ2-5, the complete variable domain is DAMVIQNPRYQVTQFGKPVTLSCSQTLNHNVMYWYQQKSSQAPKLLFHYYDKDFNNEADTPDNFQSRRPNTSFCFLDIRSPGLGDTAMYLCATSRDYSGIRHNEQYFGPGTRLLVL.

This rearrangement joins TRBV3-1 to TRBJ2-1; TRBD2 agrees at 7 bases. This CDR3 spans 15 amino acids. V dropped 7 bases and J dropped 10; count of bases not matched to a gene: 16. The germline V gene encodes CDR1 LGHDT and CDR2 YNNKEL (reference sequence). CDR3 in DNA: TGTGCCAGCACCAACTCCGTGGGAGGGCCAGGGGAGCAGTTCTTC. It encodes CASTNSVGGPGEQFF.

This clonotype was detected only a few times. The V and J genes are TRBV4-1 and TRBJ2-7; 8 positions match TRBD2. The length of the CDR3 is 18 residues. Germline V CDR1 and CDR2: MGHRA, YSYEKL. The V gene end was trimmed by 0 bases and the J gene end by 0 bases; junction bases not matched to a gene: 10. The DNA of the CDR3 is TGCGCCAGCAGCCAAGATATTCCGCGGGGGGAAAGCTCCTACGAGCAGTACTTC. It specifies CASSQDIPRGESSYEQYF.

This chain connects TRBV3-1 to TRBJ2-4, with D possibly matching TRBD1 (5 bases). The J call may be incorrect, as the DNA end agrees better with TRBJ2-7. This CDR3 has 15 amino acids. Germline V CDR1 and CDR2: LGHDT, YNNKEL (reference sequence). The CDR3 loop reads CASSLRADNQGEQYF. CDR3 nucleotides: TGTGCCAGCAGCCTAAGAGCCGACAACCAGGGCGAGCAGTACTTC.

The rearrangement joins TRBV5-8 to TRBJ1-3; D is unresolved. The CDR3 consists of 15 residues. The germline V gene encodes CDR1 SGHTS and CDR2 YDEGEE. Trimming took 0 bases from V and 4 from J, leaving 11 bases between them. CDR3 nucleotides: TGTGCCAGCAGCTTGGTACGGGGATGGGGAAACACCATATATTTT. Residues: CASSLVRGWGNTIYF.